Included here is one T cell receptor beta chain sequence, with context. Its antigen is as yet unknown. Per the germline V gene, CDR1 is DFQATT and CDR2 is SNEGSKA (reference sequence). The CDR3 is made up of 17 amino acids. With V trimmed by 3 bases and J by 4 bases, 17 bases remained unmatched. A single record per CDR3 protein comes from TCRdb applying MiXCR to the reads. The table lists some 350,000 distinct CDR3 sequences, just under 35% of them singletons. The sample is drawn from a study of T cell repertoires in cytomegalovirus infection. As for the study in general: HLA-C-restricted CMV epitopes, recently identified, and well-studied HLA-B-restricted ones were used by the study.

General study results and limits: Ex vivo responses were dominated by HLA-C-restricted CMV-specific TCR beta clonotypes.

The sample in question was cultured PBMCs, obtained from culture after CMV antigen stimulation. V usage is TRBV20-1 and J usage is TRBJ2-7; 8 positions agree with TRBD2. The receptor was isolated from a human donor in good health (CMV status not recorded). Some clones in this sample may be carry-over from other donors' samples. Here the CDR3 reads CSASPQGLAGLGYEQYF. CDR3 sequence (DNA): TGCAGTGCTAGTCCCCAGGGGCTAGCGGGCCTGGGATACGAGCAGTACTTC.